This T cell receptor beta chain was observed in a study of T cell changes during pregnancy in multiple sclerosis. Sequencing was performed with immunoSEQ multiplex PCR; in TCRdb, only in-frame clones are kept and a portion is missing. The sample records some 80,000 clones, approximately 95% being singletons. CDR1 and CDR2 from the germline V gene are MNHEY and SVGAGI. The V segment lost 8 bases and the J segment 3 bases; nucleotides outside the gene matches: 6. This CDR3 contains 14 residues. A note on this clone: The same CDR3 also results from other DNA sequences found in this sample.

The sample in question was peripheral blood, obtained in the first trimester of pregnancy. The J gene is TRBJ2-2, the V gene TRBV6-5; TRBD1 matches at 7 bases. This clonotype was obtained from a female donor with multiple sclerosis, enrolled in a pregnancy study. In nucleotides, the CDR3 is TGTGCCAGCCTGAGGCAGGGGGACACCGGGGAGCTGTTTTTT. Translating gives CASLRQGDTGELFF.